This T cell receptor beta chain originates from a study of chemoradiotherapy in HPV16-positive cancers. On the study more broadly: Candidate HPV-specific T-cell clones and common TCR motifs came from functional assays in a couple of HPV16-positive patients. Study findings and constraints: Functional assays defining HPV-specific T cells used only two HPV16-positive patients.

Profiled with immunoSEQ multiplex PCR; TCRdb holds only in-frame clones, not every one. The sample shows 30,000 or so clones, approximately 88% of them seen only once. With respect to this clone: Its target is unknown.

This CDR3 has 13 amino acids. Germline assignment: CDR1 WNHNN and CDR2 SYGVQD (reference sequence). Between the trimmed V and J ends, which lost 6 bases and 0 bases, there was a span of 8 bases. The genes are TRBV10-1 and TRBJ1-1; possibly TRBD1 for D (6 bases). This receptor was taken from a human donor with HPV-associated anogenital cancer. Here the sequenced sample was blood, taken from a patient who underwent chemoradiotherapy. The CDR3 sequence is CASSPGVNTEAFF. CDR3 in DNA: TGCGCCAGCAGCCCAGGGGTGAACACTGAAGCTTTCTTT.